A single sample is the source of the 9 T cell receptor beta chains below, sequenced in a study of blood T cells in healthy people across ages. For the second PCR, which ran for about 6 to 12 cycles, a sample-barcoded 5' primer and a J-beta primer mix were used. TCRdb reprocessed the 5' RACE reads via MiXCR and lists one record per CDR3 protein. The repertoire has some 760,000 distinct CDR3 sequences, about 25% of them found once; the top ten carry more than 3%. The same specimen was also included in a second study, on T cells of mothers and their children.

Input material: blood. Receptors originate from a boy younger than 18 in good health.

The sample holds a few counts of this clonotype. The chain couples TRBV20-1 to TRBJ2-1; the match to TRBD2 covers 8 bases. Gene TRBJ2-5 matches the end of the DNA better, so the J call may be wrong. The CDR3 is 15 amino acids. CDR1 and CDR2 from the germline V gene are DFQATT and SNEGSKA (reference sequence). In DNA, the CDR3 is TGCAGTGCTAAGGACGGGGGGGGAGAAGAAGAGACCCAGTACTTC. It specifies CSAKDGGGEEETQYF.

The chain has TRBV20-1 and TRBJ2-6; unclear D gene. The CDR3 is 16 residues long. Germline-derived CDR1 and CDR2 are DFQATT and SNEGSKA (reference sequence). V gave up 3 bases and J gave up 1 base, with 13 bases separating them. For the CDR3, the DNA is TGCAGTGCTAGCACGGTAGAGATTTCTGGGGCCAACGTCCTGACTTTC. It yields the protein CSASTVEISGANVLTF.

The chain joins TRBV6-4 to TRBJ2-2; D is undetermined. CDR1 and CDR2 (germline): MRHNA, SNTAGT. V lost 2 bases and J 6 bases, leaving 7 bases between the germline ends. This CDR3 contains 13 residues. The CDR3, as DNA: TGTGCCAGCAGTGACAGGGTCTCCGGGGAGCTGTTTTTT. This gives the protein CASSDRVSGELFF.

This clonotype showed up just a few times. This sequence joins TRBV7-2 and TRBJ2-3; a possible D gene is TRBD2 (6 bases). Trimming took off 6 bases at V and 4 bases at J, with 17 bases between the two ends. The CDR3 extends over 15 amino acids. Germline V gene sequence: CDR1 SGHTA, CDR2 FQGNSA. CDR3: CASSTSTGSADTQYF. The CDR3 bases are TGTGCCAGCAGTACTAGCACGGGTAGCGCAGATACGCAGTATTTT. Together with reference TRBV7-2 and TRBJ2-3, the CDR3 gives the full variable domain: GAGVSQSPSNKVTEKGKDVELRCDPISGHTALYWYRQSLGQGLEFLIYFQGNSAPDKSGLPSDRFSAERTGGSVSTLTIQRTQQEDSAVYLCASSTSTGSADTQYFGPGTRLTVL.

This clonotype has more than one count but fewer than ten. The gene calls are TRBV4-2 and TRBJ2-1; D gene unclear. CDR1 and CDR2 from the germline V gene are LGHNA and YNFKEQ. CDR3 length: 15 residues. V lost 0 bases to trimming and J lost 2 bases, with 8 bases between them. CDR3 nucleotides: TGTGCCAGCAGCCAAGATATGACCACCTACAATGAGCAGTTCTTC. It yields the protein CASSQDMTTYNEQFF.

The CDR3 is CASSQEYALYEQYF. The CDR3 bases are TGCGCCAGCAGCCAAGAATACGCGCTTTACGAGCAGTACTTC. The genes are TRBV4-3 and TRBJ2-7, with no clear D. The CDR3 has 14 amino acids. The germline V and J ends were trimmed by 0 bases and 4 bases, with 10 bases remaining between them. CDR1 LGHNA and CDR2 YSLEER come from the germline V gene.

This clonotype was found a few times. The CDR3 region has the DNA TGTGCCAGCAGTCCCGGGGGGGGTACCTACGAGCAGTACTTC. Residues: CASSPGGGTYEQYF. This sequence joins TRBV12-3 or TRBV12-4 and TRBJ2-7, with TRBD2 identical over 8 bases. V was clipped by 5 bases and J by 2 bases; unmatched bases: 5. The CDR3 has 14 residues.

J is TRBJ2-7 and V is TRBV10-3; the match to TRBD2 covers 8 bases. Germline CDR1 is ENHRY and CDR2 is SYGVKD. V lost 6 bases, J lost 3 bases, and 7 bases stayed unmatched. The CDR3 length is 14 residues. The chain's CDR3 is CAIRKGLDDYEQYF. The CDR3 nucleotides are TGTGCCATCAGAAAGGGACTAGATGACTACGAGCAGTACTTC.

The chain uses TRBV4-3 and TRBJ2-7; 8 bases line up with TRBD2. The CDR3 loop spans 15 amino acids. V shed 1 base, J shed 0 bases, and the junction held 2 bases outside the gene matches. The germline gives CDR1 LGHNA, CDR2 YSLEER. The CDR3 sequence: CASSQVRGGSYEQYF. As DNA, the CDR3 is TGCGCCAGCAGCCAAGTCCGGGGGGGCTCCTACGAGCAGTACTTC.